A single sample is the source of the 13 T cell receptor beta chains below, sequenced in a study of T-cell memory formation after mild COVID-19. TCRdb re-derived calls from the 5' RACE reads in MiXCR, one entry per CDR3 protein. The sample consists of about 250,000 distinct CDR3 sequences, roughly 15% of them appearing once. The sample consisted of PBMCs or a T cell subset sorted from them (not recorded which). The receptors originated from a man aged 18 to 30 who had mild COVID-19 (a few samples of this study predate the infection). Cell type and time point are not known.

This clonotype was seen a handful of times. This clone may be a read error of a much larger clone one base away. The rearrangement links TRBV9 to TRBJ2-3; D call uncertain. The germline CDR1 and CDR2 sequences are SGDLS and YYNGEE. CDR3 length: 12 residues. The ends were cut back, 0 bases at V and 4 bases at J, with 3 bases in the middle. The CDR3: CASSVGADTQYF. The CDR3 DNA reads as TGTGCCAGCAGCGTAGGGGCAGATACGCAGTATTTT.

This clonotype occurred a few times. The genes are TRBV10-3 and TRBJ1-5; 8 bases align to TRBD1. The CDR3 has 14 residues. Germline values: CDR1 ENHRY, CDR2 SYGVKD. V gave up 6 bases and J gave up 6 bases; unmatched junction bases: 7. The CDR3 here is CAIRDRAGGQPQHF. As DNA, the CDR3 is TGTGCCATCAGGGACAGGGCAGGCGGTCAGCCCCAGCATTTT.

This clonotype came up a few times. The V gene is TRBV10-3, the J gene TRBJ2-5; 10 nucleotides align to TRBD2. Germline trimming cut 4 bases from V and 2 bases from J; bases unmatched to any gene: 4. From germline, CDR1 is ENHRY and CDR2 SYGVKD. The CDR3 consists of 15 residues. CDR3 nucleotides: TGTGCCATCAGTGTGTGGACTAGCGGACAAGAGACCCAGTACTTC. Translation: CAISVWTSGQETQYF.

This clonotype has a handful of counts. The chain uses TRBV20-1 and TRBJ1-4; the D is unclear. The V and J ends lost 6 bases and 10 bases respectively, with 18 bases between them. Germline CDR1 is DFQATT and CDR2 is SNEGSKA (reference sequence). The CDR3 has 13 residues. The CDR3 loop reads CSARTRLRSKLFF. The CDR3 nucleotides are TGCAGTGCAAGGACCCGCCTGAGGTCAAAACTGTTTTTT.

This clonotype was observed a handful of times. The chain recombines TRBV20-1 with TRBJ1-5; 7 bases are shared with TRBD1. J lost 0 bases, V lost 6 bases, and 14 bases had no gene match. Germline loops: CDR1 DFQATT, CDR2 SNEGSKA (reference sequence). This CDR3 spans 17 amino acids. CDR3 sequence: CSAPDSQGGYSNQPQHF. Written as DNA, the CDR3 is TGCAGTGCCCCCGACAGTCAGGGGGGATATAGCAATCAGCCCCAGCATTTT.

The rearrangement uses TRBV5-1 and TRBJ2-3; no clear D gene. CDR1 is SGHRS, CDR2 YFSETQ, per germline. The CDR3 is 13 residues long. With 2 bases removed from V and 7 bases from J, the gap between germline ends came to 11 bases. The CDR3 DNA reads TGCGCCAGCAGCTTCGACTCCGCCTATACGCAGTATTTT. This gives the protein CASSFDSAYTQYF.

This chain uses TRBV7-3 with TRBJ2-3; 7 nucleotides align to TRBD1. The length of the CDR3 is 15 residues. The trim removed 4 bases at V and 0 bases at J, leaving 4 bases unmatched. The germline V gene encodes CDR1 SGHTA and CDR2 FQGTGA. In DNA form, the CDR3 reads TGTGCCAGCAGCTCAGGACAGGTTAGCACAGATACGCAGTATTTT. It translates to CASSSGQVSTDTQYF.

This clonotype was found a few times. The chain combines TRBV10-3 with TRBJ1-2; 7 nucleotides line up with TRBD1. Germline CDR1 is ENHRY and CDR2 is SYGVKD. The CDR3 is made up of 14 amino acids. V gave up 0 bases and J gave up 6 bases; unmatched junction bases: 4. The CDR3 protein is CAISESRQGHGYTF. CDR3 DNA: TGTGCCATCAGTGAGTCTAGACAGGGCCATGGCTACACCTTC.

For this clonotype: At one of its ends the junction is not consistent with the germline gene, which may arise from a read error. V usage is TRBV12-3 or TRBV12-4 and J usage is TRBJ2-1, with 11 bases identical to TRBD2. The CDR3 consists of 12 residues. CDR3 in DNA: TGTGCCAGCAGTAGTAGCGGGGGGGCCTTCGGCTTC. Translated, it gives CASSSSGGAFGF.

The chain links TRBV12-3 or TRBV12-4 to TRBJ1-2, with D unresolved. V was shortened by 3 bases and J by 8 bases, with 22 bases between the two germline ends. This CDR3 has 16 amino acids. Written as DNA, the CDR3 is TGTGCCAGCAGTTTTAAGGCGGACCCTAGGTCGGAGGGCTACACCTTC. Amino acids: CASSFKADPRSEGYTF.

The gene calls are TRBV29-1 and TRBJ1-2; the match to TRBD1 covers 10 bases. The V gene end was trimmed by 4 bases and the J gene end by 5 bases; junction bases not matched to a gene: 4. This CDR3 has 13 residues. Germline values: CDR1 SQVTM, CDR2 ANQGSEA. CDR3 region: CSVGDRGSYGYTF. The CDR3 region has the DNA TGCAGCGTTGGGGACAGGGGAAGTTATGGCTACACCTTC. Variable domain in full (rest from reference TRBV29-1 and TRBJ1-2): SAVISQKPSRDICQRGTSLTIQCQVDSQVTMMFWYRQQPGQSLTLIATANQGSEATYESGFVIDKFPISRPNLTFSTLTVSNMSPEDSSIYLCSVGDRGSYGYTFGSGTRLTVV.

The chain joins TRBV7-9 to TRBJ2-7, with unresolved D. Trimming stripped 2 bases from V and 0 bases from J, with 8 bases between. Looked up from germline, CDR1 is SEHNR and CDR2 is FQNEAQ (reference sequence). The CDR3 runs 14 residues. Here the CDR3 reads CASSLYFTSYEQYV. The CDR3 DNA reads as TGTGCCAGCAGCTTATATTTCACCTCCTACGAGCAGTACGTC.

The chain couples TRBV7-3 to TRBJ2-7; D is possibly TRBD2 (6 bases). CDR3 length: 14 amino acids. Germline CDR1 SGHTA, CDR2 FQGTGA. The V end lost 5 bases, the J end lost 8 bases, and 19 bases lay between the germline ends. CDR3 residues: CASSAPGLSDQQYF. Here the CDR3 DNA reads TGTGCCAGCAGCGCCCCGGGACTTTCAGACCAGCAGTACTTC.